This record covers a single T cell receptor (beta chain). Stated time point: after trial treatment. Treatment of the sample: LDRT plus nivolumab, ipilimumab, low-dose cyclophosphamide and aspirin (RACIN trial). Germline V CDR1 and CDR2: SGHRS, YFSETQ. The CDR3 length is 13 residues. The V end was cut by 4 bases, the J end by 11 bases, with 17 bases between. Alpha and beta chains were covered, as first-strand cDNA relied on TRAV- and TRBV-specific primers. With a V-primer adapter and a constant-region primer, TCRs were amplified for roughly 18 PCR cycles. In TCRdb, the reads were re-called with MiXCR into one record per CDR3 protein. The sample lists tens of thousands of distinct CDR3 sequences, less than 30% occurring once. This sample was included in a study of low-dose radiotherapy and immunotherapy resistance in tumors.

Specimen: PBMCs, collected after low-dose radiotherapy plus immunotherapy. V is TRBV5-1 and J is TRBJ2-3, with unresolved D. This sequence originates from a male donor with prostate cancer. CDR3 loop: CASSQSGLSGQYF. DNA for the CDR3: TGCGCCAGCAGCCAATCCGGGCTTTCGGGGCAGTATTTT. The full variable domain, in which reference TRBV5-1 and TRBJ2-3 provide the parts outside the CDR3, is KAGVTQTPRYLIKTRGQQVTLSCSPISGHRSVSWYQQTPGQGLQFLFEYFSETQRNKGNFPGRFSGRQFSNSRSEMNVSTLELGDSALYLCASSQSGLSGQYFGPGTRLTVL.